The rows below give T cell receptor beta chains drawn from one sample of a study of Ad26.COV2.S vaccination and SARS-CoV-2 variants. Repertoires were generated with immunoSEQ multiplex PCR, while TCRdb's copy carries only in-frame clones and drops some. The top ten hold 3.5% of the sample, which has about 390,000 clones, approximately 91% seen once. Sequencing was performed on peripheral blood, taken in a trial of Ad26.COV2.S vaccine versus placebo. Receptor source: a person between 18 and 65 years old who received the Ad26.COV2.S COVID-19 vaccine or a placebo. Both conserved end residues are part of each CDR3. D genes are given only for firm matches. Some rows have no size entry. The others give once, few or many, or a class for an expanded clone.

D: -; J: TRBJ1-1; size: -; V: TRBV27; CDR3: CASSSFIGEPKRLGEAFF; DNA: TGTGCCAGCAGTTCTTTTATAGGAGAACCTAAGCGTTTGGGTGAAGCTTTCTTT
D: TRBD2; J: TRBJ2-1; size: -; V: TRBV27; CDR3: CASGGGRSYNEQFF; DNA: TGTGCCAGCGGCGGGGGTCGCTCCTACAATGAGCAGTTCTTC
D: TRBD2; J: TRBJ2-3; size: -; V: TRBV15; CDR3: CATSRARGSGGTTDTQYF; DNA: TGTGCCACCAGCAGAGCCAGGGGAAGCGGGGGTACCACAGATACGCAGTATTTT
D: -; J: TRBJ2-3; size: once; V: TRBV7-2; CDR3: CATGRVVGALTDTQYF; DNA: TGTGCCACCGGACGGGTTGTGGGGGCCCTCACAGATACGCAGTATTTT
D: -; J: TRBJ1-2; size: -; V: TRBV7-9; CDR3: CASSSGTAYGYTF; DNA: TGTGCCAGCAGCTCCGGGACGGCGTATGGCTACACCTTC
D: TRBD1; J: TRBJ1-6; size: -; V: TRBV7-9; CDR3: CASSSRTGTNSPLHF; DNA: TGTGCCAGCAGCTCCCGGACAGGAACAAATTCACCCCTCCACTTT
D: -; J: TRBJ1-1; size: -; V: TRBV28; CDR3: CASSLPGAPEAFF; DNA: TGTGCCAGCAGCCTACCGGGGGCGCCTGAAGCTTTCTTT
D: TRBD1; J: TRBJ1-2; size: -; V: TRBV10-1; CDR3: CASSGQGPGGYTF; DNA: TGCGCCAGCAGTGGACAGGGGCCGGGAGGCTACACCTTC
D: -; J: TRBJ2-2; size: -; V: TRBV5-1; CDR3: CASSREAGELFF; DNA: TGCGCCAGCAGCAGGGAGGCCGGGGAGCTGTTTTTT
D: TRBD1; J: TRBJ2-7; size: -; V: TRBV19; CDR3: CASSNPRGRNPYEQYF; DNA: TGTGCCAGTAGTAACCCCAGGGGGCGCAATCCCTACGAGCAGTACTTC
D: -; J: TRBJ2-2; size: -; V: TRBV7-8; CDR3: CASSLGGLVAGELFF; DNA: TGTGCCAGCAGCTTAGGGGGGCTAGTAGCCGGGGAGCTGTTTTTT
D: -; J: TRBJ2-4; size: few; V: TRBV5-4; CDR3: CASSLAWTENIQYF; DNA: TGTGCCAGCAGCTTGGCCTGGACGGAAAACATTCAGTACTTC
D: -; J: TRBJ1-2; size: once; V: TRBV7-2; CDR3: CASSLRRGVNYGYTF; DNA: TGTGCCAGCAGCCTCCGTCGTGGGGTTAACTATGGCTACACCTTC
D: -; J: TRBJ2-7; size: -; V: TRBV5-4; CDR3: CASSLGTNYEQYF; DNA: TGTGCCAGCAGCTTGGGGACAAACTACGAGCAGTACTTC
D: -; J: TRBJ1-2; size: -; V: TRBV5-4; CDR3: CASSLGGIIRGYTF; DNA: TGTGCCAGCAGCTTGGGGGGGATCATTCGAGGCTACACCTTC
D: -; J: TRBJ1-4; size: -; V: TRBV27; CDR3: CASREEHGANEKLFF; DNA: TGTGCCAGCAGAGAGGAGCATGGGGCTAATGAAAAACTGTTTTTT
D: -; J: TRBJ1-1; size: once; V: TRBV6-4; CDR3: CASSPTENTEAFF; DNA: TGTGCCAGCAGCCCGACCGAGAACACTGAAGCTTTCTTT
D: -; J: TRBJ1-3; size: -; V: TRBV7-9; CDR3: CASSLAGGNTIYF; DNA: TGTGCCAGCAGCTTAGCAGGGGGAAACACCATATATTTT
D: TRBD2; J: TRBJ2-5; size: -; V: TRBV6-5; CDR3: CASSSGLAGWETQYF; DNA: TGTGCCAGCAGTTCCGGACTAGCTGGATGGGAGACCCAGTACTTC
D: -; J: TRBJ1-1; size: -; V: TRBV15; CDR3: CATSRDLAAGAEAFF; DNA: TGTGCCACCAGCAGAGATTTGGCGGCGGGGGCTGAAGCTTTCTTT
D: -; J: TRBJ1-2; size: -; V: TRBV6-5; CDR3: CASTPGGGRYGYTF; DNA: TGTGCCAGCACCCCCGGGGGGGGTCGCTATGGCTACACCTTC
D: TRBD1; J: TRBJ1-2; size: -; V: TRBV7-9; CDR3: CASSLGRGQGAGGYTF; DNA: TGTGCCAGCAGCTTAGGCAGAGGGCAGGGGGCCGGTGGCTACACCTTC
D: -; J: TRBJ1-2; size: -; V: TRBV2; CDR3: CASSVQTDGYTF; DNA: TGTGCCAGCAGTGTACAAACGGATGGCTACACCTTC
D: -; J: TRBJ2-5; size: -; V: TRBV7-9; CDR3: CASSTQGGETQYF; DNA: TGTGCCAGCAGCACCCAGGGGGGTGAGACCCAGTACTTC
D: -; J: TRBJ2-7; size: -; V: TRBV11-2; CDR3: CASSLKTAYEQYF; DNA: TGTGCCAGCAGCTTAAAGACAGCCTACGAGCAGTACTTC
D: TRBD2; J: TRBJ2-3; size: -; V: TRBV2; CDR3: CASSEPPSGETDTQYF; DNA: TGTGCCAGCAGTGAACCCCCTAGCGGGGAGACAGATACGCAGTATTTT